The present entry profiles one T cell receptor beta chain with its context. As yet, its antigen is unknown. The sample originates from a study of CD8 T cells in ankylosing spondylitis. TCRdb re-analysed the 5' RACE reads in MiXCR, keeping a single row per CDR3 protein. The table records a few hundred thousand distinct CDR3 sequences, roughly 20% of them present only once. General observations from the study: One TCR beta motif, made up of eight or nine highly homologous variants, appeared characteristic of ankylosing spondylitis blood.

Sequencing was done on a sample of blood, either unsorted or a sorted T cell fraction (not recorded which). The receptor comes from a male donor with ankylosing spondylitis or in good health (not recorded which).

The CDR3 nucleotides are TGTGCCAGCAGTTTGTTAGGGGGGGATTCACCCCTCCACTTT. The encoded protein is CASSLLGGDSPLHF. V is TRBV27 and J is TRBJ1-6; D may be TRBD1 (6 bases). Germline CDR1 reads MNHEY; CDR2 reads SMNVEV (reference sequence). Trimming cost V 3 bases and J 8 bases, with 11 bases left between them. The length of the CDR3 is 14 residues.